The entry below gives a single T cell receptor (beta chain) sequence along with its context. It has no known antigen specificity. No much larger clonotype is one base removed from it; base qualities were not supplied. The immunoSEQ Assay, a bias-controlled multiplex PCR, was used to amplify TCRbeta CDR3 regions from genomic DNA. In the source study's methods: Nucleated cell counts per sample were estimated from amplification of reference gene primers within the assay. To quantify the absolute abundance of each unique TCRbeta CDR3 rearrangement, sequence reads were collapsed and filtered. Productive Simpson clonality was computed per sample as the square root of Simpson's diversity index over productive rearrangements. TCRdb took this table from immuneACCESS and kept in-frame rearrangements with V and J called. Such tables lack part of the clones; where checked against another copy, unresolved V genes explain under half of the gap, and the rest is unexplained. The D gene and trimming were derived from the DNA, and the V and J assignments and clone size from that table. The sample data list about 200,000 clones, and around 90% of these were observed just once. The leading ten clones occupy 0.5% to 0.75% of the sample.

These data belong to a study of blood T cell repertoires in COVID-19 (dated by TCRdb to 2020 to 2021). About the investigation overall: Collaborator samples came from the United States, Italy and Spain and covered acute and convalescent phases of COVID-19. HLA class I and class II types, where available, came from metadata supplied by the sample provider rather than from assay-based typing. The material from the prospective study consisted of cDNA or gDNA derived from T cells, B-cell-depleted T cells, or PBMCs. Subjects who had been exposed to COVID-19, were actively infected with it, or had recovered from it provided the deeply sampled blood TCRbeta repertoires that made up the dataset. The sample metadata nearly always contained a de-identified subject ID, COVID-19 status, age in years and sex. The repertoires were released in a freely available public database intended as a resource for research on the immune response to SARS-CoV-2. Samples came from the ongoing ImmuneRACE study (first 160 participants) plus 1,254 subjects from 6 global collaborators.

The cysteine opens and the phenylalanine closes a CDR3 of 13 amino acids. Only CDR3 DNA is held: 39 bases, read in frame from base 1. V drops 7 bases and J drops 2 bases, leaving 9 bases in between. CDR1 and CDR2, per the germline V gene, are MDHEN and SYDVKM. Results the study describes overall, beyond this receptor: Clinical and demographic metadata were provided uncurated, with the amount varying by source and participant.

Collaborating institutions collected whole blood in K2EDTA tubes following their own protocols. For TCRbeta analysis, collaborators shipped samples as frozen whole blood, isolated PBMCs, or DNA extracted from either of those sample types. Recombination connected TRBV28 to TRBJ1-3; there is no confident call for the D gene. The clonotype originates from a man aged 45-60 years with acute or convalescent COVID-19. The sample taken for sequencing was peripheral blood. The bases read TGTGCCAGCACCCCCGGGGCTGGAAACACCATATATTTT. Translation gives CASTPGAGNTIYF.